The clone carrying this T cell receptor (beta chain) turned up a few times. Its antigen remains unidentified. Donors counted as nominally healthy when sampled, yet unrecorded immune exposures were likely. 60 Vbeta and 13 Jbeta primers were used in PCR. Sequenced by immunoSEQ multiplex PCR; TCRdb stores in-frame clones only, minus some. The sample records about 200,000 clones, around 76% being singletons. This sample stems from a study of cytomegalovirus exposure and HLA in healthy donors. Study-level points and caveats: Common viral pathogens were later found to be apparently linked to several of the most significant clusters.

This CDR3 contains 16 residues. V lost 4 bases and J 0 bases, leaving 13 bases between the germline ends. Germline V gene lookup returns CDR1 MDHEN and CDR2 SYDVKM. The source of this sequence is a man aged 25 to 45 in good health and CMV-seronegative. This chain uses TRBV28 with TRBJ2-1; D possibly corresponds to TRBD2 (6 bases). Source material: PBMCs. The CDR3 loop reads CASSYGRRGSYNEQFF. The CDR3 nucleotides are TGTGCCAGCAGTTATGGGAGGCGGGGCTCCTACAATGAGCAGTTCTTC.